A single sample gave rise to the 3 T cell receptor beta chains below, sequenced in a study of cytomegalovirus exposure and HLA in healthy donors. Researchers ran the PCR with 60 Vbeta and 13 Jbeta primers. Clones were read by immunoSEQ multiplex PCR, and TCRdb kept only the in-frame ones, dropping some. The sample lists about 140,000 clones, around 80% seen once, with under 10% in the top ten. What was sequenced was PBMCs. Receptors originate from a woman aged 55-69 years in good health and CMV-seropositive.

Here the CDR3 reads CASSPLHRGLYDTEAFF. DNA of the CDR3: TGTGCCAGCAGCCCTCTTCACAGGGGTTTGTATGACACTGAAGCTTTCTTT. This sequence joins TRBV7-9 and TRBJ1-1; 7 bases fit TRBD1. Germline V gene lookup returns CDR1 SEHNR and CDR2 FQNEAQ (reference sequence). CDR3 length: 17 amino acids. Trimming took 5 bases from V and 3 from J; bases not matched to a gene: 15.

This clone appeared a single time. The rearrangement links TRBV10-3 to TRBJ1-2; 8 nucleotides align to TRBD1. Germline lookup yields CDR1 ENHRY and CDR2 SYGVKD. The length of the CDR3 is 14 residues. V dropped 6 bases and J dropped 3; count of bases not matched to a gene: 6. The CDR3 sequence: CAIRRVDRDYGYTF. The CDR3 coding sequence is TGTGCCATCAGACGTGTGGACAGGGACTATGGCTACACCTTC.

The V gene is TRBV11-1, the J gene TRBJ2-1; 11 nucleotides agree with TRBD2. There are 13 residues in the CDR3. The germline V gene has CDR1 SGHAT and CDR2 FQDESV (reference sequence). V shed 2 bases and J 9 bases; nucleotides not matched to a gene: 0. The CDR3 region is CASSLLAGGEQFF. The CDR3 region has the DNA TGTGCCAGCAGCTTACTAGCGGGAGGTGAGCAGTTCTTC.